Listed below are T cell receptor beta chains from one sample, sequenced in a study of blood T cells in healthy people across ages. TCRdb reprocessed the 5' RACE reads via MiXCR and lists one record per CDR3 protein. The sample gives just under 750,000 distinct CDR3 sequences, 20% to 25% of which show up once; approximately 20% is in the top ten. The sample comprised blood. The receptors stem from a man aged 70-80 years in good health. CDR3s include the opening cysteine and the closing phenylalanine or tryptophan. The D gene is left open where the match is weak. Rows may omit the clone size; those that give it use once, few, many or a size class.

>.|TRBJ1-1|.|TRBV7-8|12
TGTGCCAGCAGCCCCGAGAGCGGTGAAGCTTTCTTT
CASSPESGEAFF
>.|TRBJ1-1|.|TRBV9|13
TGTGCCAGCAGCGTAAAGGGTAGGACTGAAGCTTTCTTT
CASSVKGRTEAFF
>few|TRBJ2-5|TRBD1|TRBV3-1|11
TGTGCCAGCAGCTGGGGACAGGAGCAGTACTTC
CASSWGQEQYF
>few|TRBJ2-7|.|TRBV6-5|13
TGTGCCAGCAGCCCCGACAGCCCTTACGAGCAGTACTTC
CASSPDSPYEQYF
>.|TRBJ2-7|.|TRBV5-1|14
TGCGCCAGCAGCCCGGGGGACGGTTTAAACGAGCAGTACTTC
CASSPGDGLNEQYF
>.|TRBJ2-1|.|TRBV3-1|15
TGTGCCAGCAGCCCGGACCCGCGCTCCTACAATGAGCAGTTCTTC
CASSPDPRSYNEQFF
>.|TRBJ2-5|.|TRBV3-1|15
TGTGCCAGCAGCCAATTCCTGACTGGACAAGAGACCCAGTACTTC
CASSQFLTGQETQYF
>many|TRBJ2-3|.|TRBV6-6|11
TGTGCCAGCAGCCCGGCGGATACGCAGTATTTT
CASSPADTQYF
>.|TRBJ2-4|.|TRBV6-5|14
TGTGCCAGCAGCCGGGTGTTGGACAAAAACATTCAGTACTTC
CASSRVLDKNIQYF
>.|TRBJ2-1|.|TRBV6-1|13
TGTGCCAGCAGTGAAGGAGGGGTGTACGAGCAGTTCTTC
CASSEGGVYEQFF
>few|TRBJ1-1|TRBD1|TRBV12-3/TRBV12-4|14
TGTGCCAGCAGTCGGCACAGGGGGAACACTGAAGCTTTCTTT
CASSRHRGNTEAFF
>.|TRBJ1-2|.|TRBV5-5|15
TGTGCCAGCAGCCCGACAGGCCTCCTTTTGTATGGCTACACCTTC
CASSPTGLLLYGYTF
>few|TRBJ2-3|TRBD2|TRBV29-1|16
TGCAGCGTTGAGGGACCGGCGGGAGTCGGCACAGATACGCAGTATTTT
CSVEGPAGVGTDTQYF
>few|TRBJ2-1|.|TRBV10-3|15
TGTGCCATCAGGCCCAGGGACGGGGTCGACAATGAGCAGTTCTTC
CAIRPRDGVDNEQFF
>few|TRBJ1-1|.|TRBV6-2/TRBV6-3|13
TGTGCCAGCAGCCCGGTGGAGACTACAGAAGCTTTCTTT
CASSPVETTEAFF
>once|TRBJ1-5|.|TRBV19|16
TGTGCCAGTATAAGTAGAGGGTCATGTAGCAATCAGCCCCAGCATTTT
CASISRGSCSNQPQHF
>.|TRBJ2-5|.|TRBV19|13
TGTGCCAATAGGCTAGCCCCCCAGGAGACCCAGTACTTC
CANRLAPQETQYF
>few|TRBJ2-1|TRBD2|TRBV6-6|16
TGTGCCAGCACGTCCCTAGCGGGGGGGTCCTACAATGAGCAGTTCTTC
CASTSLAGGSYNEQFF
>few|TRBJ2-7|.|TRBV7-2|14
TGTGCCAGCAGCTCCGCCGGTTTCAACTACGAGCAGTACTTC
CASSSAGFNYEQYF
>.|TRBJ2-7|.|TRBV7-9|13
TGTGCCAGCAGCCTAGGGGGAGTAGACGAGCAGTACTTC
CASSLGGVDEQYF
>.|TRBJ1-4|.|TRBV27|15
TGTGCCAGCAGCCCCCCCAACAGGGTTGGTGAAAAACTGTTTTTT
CASSPPNRVGEKLFF
>.|TRBJ1-4|TRBD1|TRBV13|16
TGTGCCAGCAGCCTTCTACCGGGACAGGGCAATGAAAAACTGTTTTTT
CASSLLPGQGNEKLFF
>few|TRBJ2-2|.|TRBV5-1|15
TGCGCCAGCAGCTTGGTACCCAAGAACACCGGGGAGCTGTTTTTT
CASSLVPKNTGELFF
>few|TRBJ1-1|.|TRBV9|14
TGTGCCAGCAGCGTACGTACCGAGAACACTGAAGCTTTCTTT
CASSVRTENTEAFF
>.|TRBJ2-1|TRBD2|TRBV7-9|15
TGTGCCAGCAGCTCAGGGACTACTCCATACAATGAGCAGTTCTTC
CASSSGTTPYNEQFF
>.|TRBJ1-2|TRBD1|TRBV20-1|13
TGCAGTGCTAGAACAGACAGGGTGGATGGCTACACCTTC
CSARTDRVDGYTF
>.|TRBJ2-7|TRBD1|TRBV2|14
TGTGCCAGCACCCTAACAGGGGGGACCTACGAGCAGTACTTC
CASTLTGGTYEQYF
>few|TRBJ1-1|.|TRBV6-6|9
TGTGCCGGAGACAGGGAAGCTTTCTTT
CAGDREAFF
>few|TRBJ1-4|.|TRBV6-6|14
TGTGCCAGTTCATGGGGCGGATCTAATGAAAAACTGTTTTTT
CASSWGGSNEKLFF
>.|TRBJ2-3|TRBD2|TRBV20-1|14
TGCAGTGCACGACTAGCGGGAGGTGACGATACGCAGTATTTT
CSARLAGGDDTQYF
>few|TRBJ1-1|.|TRBV19|13
TGTGCCAGTAGTATAGAGTGGGACACTGAAGCTTTCTTT
CASSIEWDTEAFF
>few|TRBJ2-3|TRBD1|TRBV7-9|14
TGTGCCAGCAGCGGTCCGGGACAGACAGATACGCAGTATTTT
CASSGPGQTDTQYF
>.|TRBJ2-7|.|TRBV7-8|12
TGTGCCAGCAGCTTAGTGTTGTACGAGCAGTACTTC
CASSLVLYEQYF
>.|TRBJ2-1|.|TRBV2|15
TGTGCCAGCAGTTGGGGCCAGGGGCACTACAATGAGCAGTTCTTC
CASSWGQGHYNEQFF
>few|TRBJ1-2|.|TRBV29-1|11
TGCAGCGTTGAAGACAGATGGGGCTACACCTTC
CSVEDRWGYTF
>.|TRBJ2-1|TRBD2|TRBV12-3/TRBV12-4|17
TGTGCCAGCAGTTTGGTAGGCGGGAGGGCCTTAGACAATGAGCAGTTCTTC
CASSLVGGRALDNEQFF
>.|TRBJ2-6|.|TRBV5-5|19
TGTGCCAGCAGCTTATCTTTGGCAGGGTATAGGGCTGGGGCCAACGTCCTGACTTTC
CASSLSLAGYRAGANVLTF
>few|TRBJ1-2|TRBD1|TRBV5-1|14
TGCGCCAGCAGCCCGGGACAGCGAAGCTATGGCTACACCTTC
CASSPGQRSYGYTF
>once|TRBJ2-7|.|TRBV28|12
TGTGCCAGCAGCTCTACCTTCTACGAGCAGTACTTC
CASSSTFYEQYF
>few|TRBJ2-7|.|TRBV12-3/TRBV12-4|13
TGTGCCAGCAGTTTCGGGGTAGGTCACGAGCAGTACTTC
CASSFGVGHEQYF
>.|TRBJ1-1|.|TRBV7-2|16
TGTGCCAGCAGCTTAGGGATAACGGGGGGCCTCACCGGAGCTTTCTTT
CASSLGITGGLTGAFF
>few|TRBJ2-3|.|TRBV6-6|12
TGTGCCAGCAGACCACTAGGAGATACGCAGTATTTT
CASRPLGDTQYF
>.|TRBJ1-1|.|TRBV6-2/TRBV6-3|13
TGTGCCAGCAGCCCGCAGGGCCGCACTGAAGCTTTCTTT
CASSPQGRTEAFF
>few|TRBJ1-2|TRBD1|TRBV20-1|14
TGCAGTGCTAGCCCGCAAACAGGGGGCTATGGCTACACCTTC
CSASPQTGGYGYTF
>.|TRBJ1-1|TRBD1|TRBV5-1|14
TGCGCCAGCAGCGGGGGACAGCCGAACACTGAAGCTTTCTTT
CASSGGQPNTEAFF
>many|TRBJ2-3|TRBD2|TRBV20-1|18
TGCAGTGCCGCATCCGGGACTAGCGGGAGGATGAGCACAGATACGCAGTATTTT
CSAASGTSGRMSTDTQYF
>few|TRBJ1-5|.|TRBV19|14
TGTGCCAGTAGTAGCGGGACGCTCAATCAGCCCCAGCATTTT
CASSSGTLNQPQHF
>few|TRBJ2-1|.|TRBV11-2|14
TGTGCCAGCAGTAGGACGGGACTTACGAATGAGCAGTTCTTC
CASSRTGLTNEQFF
>.|TRBJ2-1|.|TRBV5-1|14
TGCGCCAGCAGCTTGGGAGGCGTTGGCGATGAGCAGTTCTTC
CASSLGGVGDEQFF
>.|TRBJ2-7|.|TRBV10-3|17
TGTGCCATCAGTGAAGGGACGACTAGTCCAAGCTCCTACGAGCAGTACTTC
CAISEGTTSPSSYEQYF
>few|TRBJ2-5|.|TRBV12-3/TRBV12-4|13
TGTGCCAGCAGTTCCTACAGGGTTAAGACCCAGTACTTC
CASSSYRVKTQYF
>.|TRBJ1-1|.|TRBV7-2|15
TGTGCCAGCAGCTTAGGGGGACGGGGGGCGGGTGAAGCTTTCTTT
CASSLGGRGAGEAFF